This record covers a single T cell receptor beta chain. The antigen is undetermined. The data derive from a study of T cells after posttransplantation cyclophosphamide. Treatment was busulfan-fludarabine conditioning, a marrow graft, and cyclophosphamide on days +3 and +4. Findings of the study overall: Recipient CMV seropositivity and CMV reactivation strongly tracked TRB clonality. Later post-transplant blood repertoires were often dominated by donor CD8+ memory clones.

Assay: immunoSEQ multiplex PCR; the TCRdb copy retains only in-frame clones and omits some. The data show about 43,000 clones, less than 95% seen once. CDR1 and CDR2 from the germline V gene are MNHEY and SVGAGI. V lost 6 bases and J lost 3, with 12 bases in between. This CDR3 is 14 amino acids long. The source is a male patient aged 55-69 years who received an allogeneic stem cell transplant from a related donor and was CMV-positive. Some T cells here may be from the graft donor. The material was PBMCs, obtained 55 to 70 days after allogeneic stem cell transplant with posttransplant cyclophosphamide. This chain links TRBV6-5 with TRBJ1-5; D is uncertain. CDR3 coding DNA: TGTGCCAGCAGGAGCTCGGTGTACAATCAGCCCCAGCATTTT. It is translated as CASRSSVYNQPQHF.